A selection of T cell receptor beta chains follows, all from one sample in a study of T-cell memory formation after mild COVID-19. TCRdb processed the 5' RACE reads anew with MiXCR; each CDR3 protein has one entry. The data show roughly 450,000 distinct CDR3 sequences, about 20% seen once. Sequenced material: PBMCs or a T cell subset sorted from them (not recorded which). The receptors were sampled from an adult woman who had mild COVID-19 (a few samples of this study predate the infection). Cell type and time point are not known. Both conserved end residues are part of each CDR3. Fields, in order: CDR3 DNA, CDR3 protein, clone size, J gene, D gene, V gene. A D gene is named only where the DNA matches it firmly. Only part of the rows carry a size: once, few, many, or a class if the clone is expanded.

CDR3 DNA: TGCGCCAGCAGCCGACAAGGGGCCCTCCAAGAGACCCAGTACTTC
CDR3 protein: CASSRQGALQETQYF
clone size: few
J gene: TRBJ2-5
D gene: -
V gene: TRBV5-1

CDR3 DNA: TGTGCCAGTAATAAGGCAGGGGGGATCACTCGCTATGGCTACACCTTC
CDR3 protein: CASNKAGGITRYGYTF
clone size: -
J gene: TRBJ1-2
D gene: TRBD1
V gene: TRBV19

CDR3 DNA: TGCAGTGCCGAATTTCCCGGGACATTGTCCGATTCACCCCTCCACTTT
CDR3 protein: CSAEFPGTLSDSPLHF
clone size: once
J gene: TRBJ1-6
D gene: -
V gene: TRBV20-1

CDR3 DNA: TGCAGCGTTGGGAGTAGCAATCAGCCCCAGCATTTT
CDR3 protein: CSVGSSNQPQHF
clone size: few
J gene: TRBJ1-5
D gene: -
V gene: TRBV29-1

CDR3 DNA: TGTGCCAGCTCACCGGGGAAAGTCGGGTCTGCCACAGATACGCAGTATTTT
CDR3 protein: CASSPGKVGSATDTQYF
clone size: few
J gene: TRBJ2-3
D gene: -
V gene: TRBV18

CDR3 DNA: TGTGCCATCGGACTAACCAGCACAGATACGCAGTATTTT
CDR3 protein: CAIGLTSTDTQYF
clone size: -
J gene: TRBJ2-3
D gene: -
V gene: TRBV19

CDR3 DNA: TGTGCCAGCAGCTTAGGGGGAGGACAGGGGAAGTTCGTGCCCCAGCATTTT
CDR3 protein: CASSLGGGQGKFVPQHF
clone size: -
J gene: TRBJ1-5
D gene: TRBD1
V gene: TRBV7-9

CDR3 DNA: TGTGCCAGCAGCCAACCGGACAGGGGGGAAAACATTCAGTACTTC
CDR3 protein: CASSQPDRGENIQYF
clone size: few
J gene: TRBJ2-4
D gene: TRBD1
V gene: TRBV3-1

CDR3 DNA: TGTGCCAGCAGCTTTGGGGCCTTGGGCATTCAGTACTTC
CDR3 protein: CASSFGALGIQYF
clone size: many
J gene: TRBJ2-4
D gene: -
V gene: TRBV7-2

CDR3 DNA: TGTGCCAGCAGCCAAGATCGGAGGAATTTAGTCTCCTACAATGAGCAGTTCTTC
CDR3 protein: CASSQDRRNLVSYNEQFF
clone size: few
J gene: TRBJ2-1
D gene: -
V gene: TRBV14

CDR3 DNA: TGTGCCACCAGGACACAGGGTCGGGATGGCTACACCTTC
CDR3 protein: CATRTQGRDGYTF
clone size: -
J gene: TRBJ1-2
D gene: -
V gene: TRBV18

CDR3 DNA: TGCGCCAGCCACTACAGGGCCTTCTCAGATGAGCAGTACTTC
CDR3 protein: CASHYRAFSDEQYF
clone size: -
J gene: TRBJ2-7
D gene: -
V gene: TRBV5-1

CDR3 DNA: TGCGCCAGCAGCTTCCGAGAAGGGGTCGAGCAGTACTTC
CDR3 protein: CASSFREGVEQYF
clone size: -
J gene: TRBJ2-7
D gene: -
V gene: TRBV5-1

CDR3 DNA: TGTGCCAGCTCACAAGGGCGGTCTGGCACTGAAGCTTTCTTT
CDR3 protein: CASSQGRSGTEAFF
clone size: few
J gene: TRBJ1-1
D gene: -
V gene: TRBV18

CDR3 DNA: TGTGCCACCAGTGATTCACAGGGTTGGCGACAGCCCCAGCATTTT
CDR3 protein: CATSDSQGWRQPQHF
clone size: -
J gene: TRBJ1-5
D gene: -
V gene: TRBV24-1

CDR3 DNA: TGTGCCACCAGTGGGCCGCAGGGTGTGCTGTTTTTT
CDR3 protein: CATSGPQGVLFF
clone size: -
J gene: TRBJ2-2
D gene: -
V gene: TRBV24-1

CDR3 DNA: TGTGCCAGCAGCACCCACCTTAGAGGGGCCGGCTATGGCTACACCTTC
CDR3 protein: CASSTHLRGAGYGYTF
clone size: -
J gene: TRBJ1-2
D gene: -
V gene: TRBV12-3/TRBV12-4

CDR3 DNA: TGTGCCAGCAGGGTGGGGACAGAGAATTCACCCCTCCACTTT
CDR3 protein: CASRVGTENSPLHF
clone size: -
J gene: TRBJ1-6
D gene: TRBD1
V gene: TRBV25-1

CDR3 DNA: TGTGCCAGCAGCCAAACCGGGGCAGGGGAGCTGTTTTTT
CDR3 protein: CASSQTGAGELFF
clone size: -
J gene: TRBJ2-2
D gene: -
V gene: TRBV14

CDR3 DNA: TGTGCCAGCAGGGGGTTGGGGGTTCACGGGGAGCTGTTTTTT
CDR3 protein: CASRGLGVHGELFF
clone size: few
J gene: TRBJ2-2
D gene: -
V gene: TRBV12-3/TRBV12-4

CDR3 DNA: TGTGCCACCAGCTGGGGGCGAATTGCAGATACGCAGTATTTT
CDR3 protein: CATSWGRIADTQYF
clone size: -
J gene: TRBJ2-3
D gene: -
V gene: TRBV15

CDR3 DNA: TGCAGTGCTATTCCCAGTCATAGCAATCAGCCCCAGCATTTT
CDR3 protein: CSAIPSHSNQPQHF
clone size: -
J gene: TRBJ1-5
D gene: -
V gene: TRBV20-1

CDR3 DNA: TGTGCCAGCAGTTACGGACAGTCGGCGGGGGAGCTGTTTTTT
CDR3 protein: CASSYGQSAGELFF
clone size: -
J gene: TRBJ2-2
D gene: -
V gene: TRBV6-1

CDR3 DNA: TGCGCCAGCAGAGGGACACTTAGCTCCTACAATGAGCAGTTCTTC
CDR3 protein: CASRGTLSSYNEQFF
clone size: many
J gene: TRBJ2-1
D gene: -
V gene: TRBV5-1

CDR3 DNA: TGTGCCAGCAGTGCCCGTGCCAGGGTTTTGACAGATACGCAGTATTTT
CDR3 protein: CASSARARVLTDTQYF
clone size: few
J gene: TRBJ2-3
D gene: -
V gene: TRBV6-5

CDR3 DNA: TGTGCCAGCTCACCCGAACTAGCGGGAGGGCTCAATGAGCAGTTCTTC
CDR3 protein: CASSPELAGGLNEQFF
clone size: -
J gene: TRBJ2-1
D gene: TRBD2
V gene: TRBV18

CDR3 DNA: TGTGCCAGCAGCACCAATGGGGGGCTTAGCTATGGCTACACCTTC
CDR3 protein: CASSTNGGLSYGYTF
clone size: few
J gene: TRBJ1-2
D gene: -
V gene: TRBV5-5

CDR3 DNA: TGCGCCGCGGGGGGAAGTCAGCCCCAGCATTTT
CDR3 protein: CAAGGSQPQHF
clone size: few
J gene: TRBJ1-5
D gene: -
V gene: TRBV4-1

CDR3 DNA: TGTGCCAGCAGCGCCGGGACAGGGGCCCCCTACGAGCAGTACTTC
CDR3 protein: CASSAGTGAPYEQYF
clone size: few
J gene: TRBJ2-7
D gene: TRBD1
V gene: TRBV7-9

CDR3 DNA: TGTGCCACCTCTGTTGGCGGGCACGGCTACACCTTC
CDR3 protein: CATSVGGHGYTF
clone size: -
J gene: TRBJ1-2
D gene: -
V gene: TRBV24-1

CDR3 DNA: TGTGCCACCAGTGAAAGCGGTTATGGCTACACCTTC
CDR3 protein: CATSESGYGYTF
clone size: few
J gene: TRBJ1-2
D gene: -
V gene: TRBV24-1

CDR3 DNA: TGTGCCAGCAGCAATCGACAGGATGGCTACACCTTC
CDR3 protein: CASSNRQDGYTF
clone size: -
J gene: TRBJ1-2
D gene: -
V gene: TRBV7-2

CDR3 DNA: TGTGCCAGCAAGACAGGCCTGAGCTCCTACGAGCAGTACTTC
CDR3 protein: CASKTGLSSYEQYF
clone size: -
J gene: TRBJ2-7
D gene: -
V gene: TRBV25-1

CDR3 DNA: TGCGCCAGCAGCTTGGCGGGAAGCCACCATCGAGGAGATACGCAGTATTTT
CDR3 protein: CASSLAGSHHRGDTQYF
clone size: once
J gene: TRBJ2-3
D gene: -
V gene: TRBV5-1

CDR3 DNA: TGTGCCAGTAGTATAGTCCATGCCACGACAGGGTTTTGGAAGCATTCCTACGAGCAGTACTTC
CDR3 protein: CASSIVHATTGFWKHSYEQYF
clone size: -
J gene: TRBJ2-7
D gene: TRBD1
V gene: TRBV19

CDR3 DNA: TGTGCCAGCAGCTTAGGGAGCCTAGCGGGATCGGGGGAGACCCAGTACTTC
CDR3 protein: CASSLGSLAGSGETQYF
clone size: -
J gene: TRBJ2-5
D gene: TRBD2
V gene: TRBV7-9

CDR3 DNA: TGCAGTGCTAGAGATCCGTCCAGGGCGTATAGCAATCAGCCCCAGCATTTT
CDR3 protein: CSARDPSRAYSNQPQHF
clone size: -
J gene: TRBJ1-5
D gene: -
V gene: TRBV20-1

CDR3 DNA: TGTGCCAGCAGCCTAGCGGGGGGCACCCAAGAGACCCAGTACTTC
CDR3 protein: CASSLAGGTQETQYF
clone size: few
J gene: TRBJ2-5
D gene: TRBD2
V gene: TRBV6-1

CDR3 DNA: TGCAGTGTCCGGGACAGACTTAACTATGGCTACACCTTC
CDR3 protein: CSVRDRLNYGYTF
clone size: once
J gene: TRBJ1-2
D gene: TRBD1
V gene: TRBV20-1

CDR3 DNA: TGTGCCAGCAGCTTAGCGCAAGCGGGGAGCTCCTACAATGAGCAGTTCTTC
CDR3 protein: CASSLAQAGSSYNEQFF
clone size: -
J gene: TRBJ2-1
D gene: TRBD2
V gene: TRBV7-7

CDR3 DNA: TGTGCCAGCACCCCCCTAGCGGATTACAATGAGCAGTTCTTC
CDR3 protein: CASTPLADYNEQFF
clone size: few
J gene: TRBJ2-1
D gene: TRBD2
V gene: TRBV12-3/TRBV12-4

CDR3 DNA: TGTGCCTTGAAGGACGTCACAGCCCCCAATGAGCAGTTCTTC
CDR3 protein: CALKDVTAPNEQFF
clone size: -
J gene: TRBJ2-1
D gene: -
V gene: TRBV30

CDR3 DNA: TGTGCCACCAGTGACGTCGGGGGTTTTGGGATACAGTTCTTC
CDR3 protein: CATSDVGGFGIQFF
clone size: -
J gene: TRBJ2-1
D gene: -
V gene: TRBV24-1

CDR3 DNA: TGTGCCACCAGTGATCCAAACCGGGACGGCTACACCTTC
CDR3 protein: CATSDPNRDGYTF
clone size: many
J gene: TRBJ1-2
D gene: -
V gene: TRBV24-1

CDR3 DNA: TGTGCCAGCAGCCTAACTACAGTAAGCTCTGGAAACACCATATATTTT
CDR3 protein: CASSLTTVSSGNTIYF
clone size: few
J gene: TRBJ1-3
D gene: -
V gene: TRBV12-3/TRBV12-4

CDR3 DNA: TGTGCCAGCAGCTTCGGGTCCGACGTGATAGGGTTGCCGCAGTATTTT
CDR3 protein: CASSFGSDVIGLPQYF
clone size: -
J gene: TRBJ2-3
D gene: -
V gene: TRBV13

CDR3 DNA: TGTGCCACAAAGAGGCTAGCGGGACCGGTGGGGACCCAGTACTTC
CDR3 protein: CATKRLAGPVGTQYF
clone size: -
J gene: TRBJ2-5
D gene: TRBD2
V gene: TRBV19

CDR3 DNA: TGCAGTGCCTGGGAACAGACAAACACTGAAGCTTTCTTT
CDR3 protein: CSAWEQTNTEAFF
clone size: many
J gene: TRBJ1-1
D gene: -
V gene: TRBV20-1

CDR3 DNA: TGCAGCGTTATGAGGGGGCGGGAAAAACTGTTTTTT
CDR3 protein: CSVMRGREKLFF
clone size: -
J gene: TRBJ1-4
D gene: TRBD1
V gene: TRBV29-1

CDR3 DNA: TGCGCCAGCAGCTTGGCCACCAGGAACACTGAAGCTTTCTTT
CDR3 protein: CASSLATRNTEAFF
clone size: few
J gene: TRBJ1-1
D gene: -
V gene: TRBV5-1

CDR3 DNA: TGCGCCAGCAGCCAATACAGTAACTATGGCTACACCTTC
CDR3 protein: CASSQYSNYGYTF
clone size: -
J gene: TRBJ1-2
D gene: -
V gene: TRBV4-1

CDR3 DNA: TGTGCCACCAGTGATCGCAGGGGGTACTCCTACGAGCAGTACTTC
CDR3 protein: CATSDRRGYSYEQYF
clone size: -
J gene: TRBJ2-7
D gene: TRBD1
V gene: TRBV24-1

CDR3 DNA: TGCAGTGCTAGAATTGGGGGCCCCAGGGGAAACACCATATATTTT
CDR3 protein: CSARIGGPRGNTIYF
clone size: -
J gene: TRBJ1-3
D gene: -
V gene: TRBV20-1

CDR3 DNA: TGTGCCAGCAGCCCCCAAGGGAGGTACAATGAGCAGTTCTTC
CDR3 protein: CASSPQGRYNEQFF
clone size: few
J gene: TRBJ2-1
D gene: -
V gene: TRBV7-2

CDR3 DNA: TGTGCCAGCAGTGGGCTGGTGATTTCACCGCTGGGCACAGATACGCAGTATTTT
CDR3 protein: CASSGLVISPLGTDTQYF
clone size: once
J gene: TRBJ2-3
D gene: -
V gene: TRBV2

CDR3 DNA: TGTGCCAGCAGCCCACAGGCTAGCGGGAGAGGCACAGATACGCAGTATTTT
CDR3 protein: CASSPQASGRGTDTQYF
clone size: -
J gene: TRBJ2-3
D gene: TRBD2
V gene: TRBV7-8

CDR3 DNA: TGTGCCACCAGTGATTTTGAAGCCTACAATGAGCAGTTCTTC
CDR3 protein: CATSDFEAYNEQFF
clone size: -
J gene: TRBJ2-1
D gene: -
V gene: TRBV24-1